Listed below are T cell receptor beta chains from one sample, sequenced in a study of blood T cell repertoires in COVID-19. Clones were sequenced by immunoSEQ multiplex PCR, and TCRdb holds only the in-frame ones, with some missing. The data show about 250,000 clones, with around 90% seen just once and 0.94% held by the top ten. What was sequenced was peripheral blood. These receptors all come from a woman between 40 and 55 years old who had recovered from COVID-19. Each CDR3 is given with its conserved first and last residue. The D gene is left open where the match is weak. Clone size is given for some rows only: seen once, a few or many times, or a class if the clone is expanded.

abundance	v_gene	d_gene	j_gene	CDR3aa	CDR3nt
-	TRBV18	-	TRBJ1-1	CASSPPARASGTEAFF	TGTGCCAGCTCACCACCGGCCAGGGCTTCGGGCACTGAAGCTTTCTTT
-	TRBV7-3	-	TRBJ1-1	CASSLYGRGVVLRNTEAFF	TGTGCCAGCAGCTTGTACGGAAGGGGCGTTGTTTTAAGGAACACTGAAGCTTTCTTT
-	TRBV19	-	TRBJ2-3	CASRSRPSTDTQYF	TGTGCCAGTAGATCGAGGCCTAGCACAGATACGCAGTATTTT
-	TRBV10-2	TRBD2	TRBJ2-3	CASSDVGLATDTQYF	TGCGCCAGCAGTGACGTCGGACTAGCTACAGATACGCAGTATTTT
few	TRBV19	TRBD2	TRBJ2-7	CASRNRGLAGASPIDEQYF	TGTGCCAGTAGAAACAGGGGACTAGCGGGAGCCTCTCCTATTGACGAGCAGTACTTC
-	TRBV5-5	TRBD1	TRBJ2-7	CASRQTDRGSHEQYF	TGTGCCAGCAGGCAAACGGACAGGGGGAGCCACGAGCAGTACTTC
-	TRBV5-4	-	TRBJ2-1	CASSLAGVNEQFF	TGTGCCAGCAGCTTGGCCGGAGTCAATGAGCAGTTCTTC
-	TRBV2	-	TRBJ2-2	CASSGIENTGELFF	TGTGCCAGCAGTGGTATAGAGAACACCGGGGAGCTGTTTTTT
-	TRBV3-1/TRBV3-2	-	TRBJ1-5	CASSPGLTGSNQPQHF	TGTGCCAGCAGCCCCGGACTTACAGGGAGCAATCAGCCCCAGCATTTT
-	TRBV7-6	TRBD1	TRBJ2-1	CASRRTGSNEQFF	TGTGCCAGCAGACGGACAGGGAGCAATGAGCAGTTCTTC
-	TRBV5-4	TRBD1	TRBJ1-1	CASSLWTGQNTEAFF	TGTGCCAGCAGCTTATGGACAGGGCAGAACACTGAAGCTTTCTTT
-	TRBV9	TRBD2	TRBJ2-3	CASSSAPSGSSTDTQYF	TGTGCCAGCAGCTCAGCACCCAGCGGGAGTAGCACAGATACGCAGTATTTT
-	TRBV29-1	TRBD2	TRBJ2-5	CSALTVTGGGETQYF	TGCAGCGCCCTAACCGTGACGGGGGGAGGAGAGACCCAGTACTTC